The 4 T cell receptor beta chains below come from one sample, sequenced in a study of graft-versus-host responses after intestinal transplantation. Measured with immunoSEQ multiplex PCR; TCRdb has only the in-frame clones, and not every one. The table shows approximately 6,900 clones, with approximately 24% occurring only once. Irradiated stimulators labeled with violet dye, approximately 200,000 in number, were plated with approximately 200,000 CFSE-labeled responders. Sequenced material: alloreactive CD8+ T cells from a mixed lymphocyte reaction culture, taken before transplantation. Subset given: CFSE-low proliferating T cells sorted from roughly six-day pre-transplant mixed lymphocyte reaction (GvH or HvG direction). The receptors here all came from a human patient who was an organ donor for intestinal transplantation.

The chain employs TRBV5-8 and TRBJ2-7; the match to TRBD2 covers 9 bases. This CDR3 has 18 amino acids. Germline loops: CDR1 SGHTS, CDR2 YDEGEE. The trim removed 0 bases at V and 4 bases at J, leaving 14 bases unmatched. CDR3 sequence: CASSLGPPSGIWYYEQYF. The CDR3 DNA reads TGTGCCAGCAGCTTGGGCCCACCTAGCGGGATTTGGTATTACGAGCAGTACTTC.

The V gene is TRBV4-2, the J gene TRBJ2-5; D may be TRBD1 or TRBD2 (5 bases each). This CDR3 contains 14 residues. Germline lookup yields CDR1 LGHNA and CDR2 YNFKEQ. Trimming removed 5 bases at V and 4 bases at J, with 14 bases between. CDR3: CASSLGLARETQYF. CDR3 in DNA: TGTGCCAGCAGCTTGGGGCTAGCTAGAGAGACCCAGTACTTC.

This clone occurred a few times. The J gene is TRBJ2-5, the V gene TRBV11-2; D possibly uses TRBD1 or TRBD2 (5 bases each). CDR3 size: 14 residues. Germline V gene lookup returns CDR1 SGHAT and CDR2 FQNNGV. V gave up 3 bases and J gave up 5 bases, with 13 bases separating them. The CDR3 reads CASSFWPGPETQYF. CDR3 DNA sequence: TGTGCCAGCAGCTTCTGGCCGGGGCCGGAGACCCAGTACTTC.

This clone was seen a few times. The chain employs TRBV5-6 and TRBJ2-7; 8 bases fit TRBD2. Germline trimming cut 3 bases from V and 4 bases from J; bases unmatched to any gene: 9. The CDR3 extends over 15 amino acids. CDR1 is SGHDT, CDR2 YYEEEE, per germline. The CDR3 region has the DNA TGTGCCAGCAGCTCATCGGGTAGCGGGGATTACGAGCAGTACTTC. Residues: CASSSSGSGDYEQYF.